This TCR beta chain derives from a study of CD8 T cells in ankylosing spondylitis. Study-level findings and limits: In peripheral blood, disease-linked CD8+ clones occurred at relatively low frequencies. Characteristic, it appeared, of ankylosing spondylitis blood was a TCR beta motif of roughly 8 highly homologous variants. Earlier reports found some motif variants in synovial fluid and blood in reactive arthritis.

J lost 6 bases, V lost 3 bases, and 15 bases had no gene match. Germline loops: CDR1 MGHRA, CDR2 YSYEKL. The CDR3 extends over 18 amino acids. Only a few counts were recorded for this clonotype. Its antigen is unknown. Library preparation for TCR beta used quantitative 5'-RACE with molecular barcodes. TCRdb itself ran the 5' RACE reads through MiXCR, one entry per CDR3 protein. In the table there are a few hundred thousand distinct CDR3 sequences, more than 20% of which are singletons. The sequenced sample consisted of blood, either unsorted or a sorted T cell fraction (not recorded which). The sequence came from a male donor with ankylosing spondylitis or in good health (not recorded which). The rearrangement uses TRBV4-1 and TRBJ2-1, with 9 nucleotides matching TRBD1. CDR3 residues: CASSQLTGGAGGFNEQFF. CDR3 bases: TGCGCCAGCAGCCAGCTTACAGGGGGCGCGGGCGGTTTCAATGAGCAGTTCTTC.